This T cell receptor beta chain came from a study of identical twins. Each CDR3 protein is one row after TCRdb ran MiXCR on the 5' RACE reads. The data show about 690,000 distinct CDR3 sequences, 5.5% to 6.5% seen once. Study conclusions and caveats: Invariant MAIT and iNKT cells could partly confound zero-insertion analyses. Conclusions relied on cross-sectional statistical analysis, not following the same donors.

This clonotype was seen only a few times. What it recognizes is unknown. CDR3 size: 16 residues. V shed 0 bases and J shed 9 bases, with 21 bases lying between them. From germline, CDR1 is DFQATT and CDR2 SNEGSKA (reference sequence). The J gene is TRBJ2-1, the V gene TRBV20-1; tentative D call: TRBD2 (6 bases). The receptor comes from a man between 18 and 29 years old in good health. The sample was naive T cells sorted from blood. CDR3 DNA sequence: TGCAGTGCTAGAGATTCGGCCAGGCCCCAGGAGGGTGAGCAGTTCTTC. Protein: CSARDSARPQEGEQFF.